The 28 T cell receptor beta chains below all came from one sample that was sequenced in a study of shared clonotypes between healthy human individuals. Profiled with immunoSEQ multiplex PCR; TCRdb holds only in-frame clones, not every one. The table has some 680,000 clones, around four fifths seen once. The sample comprised memory CD4+ T cells sorted from blood. Regarding subset: CD45RA-negative fraction. The receptors stem from a woman aged 30 to 39 in good health.

This chain links TRBV5-4 with TRBJ2-3, with D uncertain. Between the trimmed V and J ends, which lost 4 bases and 8 bases, there was a span of 8 bases. The CDR3 consists of 11 residues. Germline V lookup: CDR1 SGHNT, CDR2 YYREEE (reference sequence). The CDR3 loop reads CASSLAGTQYF. The CDR3 nucleotides read TGTGCCAGCAGCCTGGCAGGTACGCAGTATTTT.

This clone was observed many times. J is TRBJ2-2 and V is TRBV6-1, with 8 bases fitting TRBD1. The V gene end was trimmed by 6 bases and the J gene end by 5 bases; junction bases not matched to a gene: 8. This CDR3 is 15 amino acids long. Germline V gene lookup returns CDR1 MNHNS and CDR2 SASEGT. This CDR3 is CASRGRTGMTGELFF. Written as DNA, the CDR3 is TGTGCCAGCAGGGGCAGGACAGGGATGACCGGGGAGCTGTTTTTT.

The V and J genes are TRBV7-9 and TRBJ2-3, with D maybe TRBD2 (5 bases). This CDR3 region has 14 residues. Germline values: CDR1 SEHNR, CDR2 FQNEAQ (reference sequence). V shed 3 bases and J shed 1 base, with 8 bases lying between them. CDR3 DNA sequence: TGTGCCAGCAGCTTCGAGCGGCGCACAGATACGCAGTATTTT. Protein sequence: CASSFERRTDTQYF.

This clone was found many times. The chain is built from TRBV7-6 and TRBJ2-7; TRBD1 matches 8 bases. The length of the CDR3 is 12 residues. Germline CDR1 SGHVS, CDR2 FNYEAQ. Losses at the gene ends were 3 bases for V and 6 bases for J; bases not matched to a gene: 1. CDR3: CASSFGQGEQYF. In DNA, the CDR3 is TGTGCCAGCAGCTTTGGACAGGGCGAGCAGTACTTC.

The chain carries TRBV28 and TRBJ1-1; D remains ambiguous. Germline V lookup: CDR1 MDHEN, CDR2 SYDVKM. The CDR3 runs to 14 residues. Trimming removed 4 bases from V and 1 base from J, with 10 bases in between. The CDR3 sequence is CASSSKKRNTEAFF. Here the CDR3 DNA reads TGTGCCAGCAGTTCCAAAAAAAGGAACACTGAAGCTTTCTTT.

This clone appeared once. Other nucleotide sequences from this sample produce the same CDR3. J is TRBJ1-1 and V is TRBV6-5; the D is unclear. The CDR3 contains 14 residues. The germline gives CDR1 MNHEY, CDR2 SVGAGI. The V and J ends lost 2 bases and 1 base respectively, with 8 bases between them. CDR3 bases: TGTGCCAGCAGTTACCGGGCTTCGAACACTGAAGCTTTCTTT. This translates into CASSYRASNTEAFF.

The rearrangement joins TRBV6-1 to TRBJ1-4; TRBD1 agrees at 8 bases. V lost 7 bases and J lost 2; bases outside the gene matches: 3. This CDR3 has 14 amino acids. Germline V CDR1 and CDR2: MNHNS, SASEGT. CDR3 loop: CASTRTGTNEKLFF. The CDR3 DNA reads TGTGCCAGCACCAGGACAGGGACTAATGAAAAACTGTTTTTT.

This clone was seen many times. The gene calls are TRBV7-2 and TRBJ2-5; D might be TRBD1 (6 bases). This CDR3 has 15 residues. CDR1 SGHTA and CDR2 FQGNSA come from the germline V gene. The germline V and J ends were trimmed by 5 bases and 2 bases, with 15 bases remaining between them. The DNA for the CDR3 is TGTGCCAGCAGCCCCCGTCAGGGGAGACAAGAGACCCAGTACTTC. Translated, it gives CASSPRQGRQETQYF.

The chain is built from TRBV10-3 and TRBJ2-3; D is ambiguous. CDR1 ENHRY and CDR2 SYGVKD come from the germline V gene. Trimming stripped 2 bases from V and 2 bases from J, with 8 bases between. The length of the CDR3 is 14 residues. CDR3 sequence (DNA): TGTGCCATCAGTGAGACGGTAGACACAGATACGCAGTATTTT. Translating it yields CAISETVDTDTQYF.

A single count supports this clone. V and J are TRBV19 and TRBJ1-1; 9 bases line up with TRBD1. Trimming removed 7 bases from V and 1 base from J; junction bases left unmatched: 4. There are 14 residues in the CDR3. Germline V CDR1 and CDR2: LNHDA, SQIVND (reference sequence). CDR3 coding DNA: TGTGCCAGTACCACGGGACAGGGGAACACTGAAGCTTTCTTT. It specifies CASTTGQGNTEAFF.

The V and J genes are TRBV12-2 and TRBJ2-2; the D segment call TRBD1 is taken from the table without a DNA check. TRBV12-2 is recorded as a pseudogene. This CDR3 has 13 residues. The chain's CDR3 is CARCQGYTGELFF. The CDR3 region has the DNA TGTGCAAGATGTCAGGGCTACACCGGGGAGCTGTTTTTT.

This clone was counted only a few times. The rearrangement joins TRBV25-1 to TRBJ1-1, with 9 bases matching TRBD1. The V segment lost 2 bases and the J segment 10 bases; nucleotides outside the gene matches: 5. Germline V gene lookup returns CDR1 MGHDK and CDR2 SYGVNS. CDR3 length: 13 amino acids. CDR3 nucleotide sequence: TGTGCCAGCAGTGAAGTCGGGACAGGGAGAGCTTTCTTT. This translates into CASSEVGTGRAFF.

In regard to this clone: The same CDR3 arises from other DNA sequences in this sample as well. The gene calls are TRBV11-3 and TRBJ2-3; possible D gene TRBD2, 6 bases. From germline, CDR1 is SGHNT and CDR2 YENEEA. The CDR3 totals 14 residues. V lost 5 bases to trimming and J lost 0 bases, with 9 bases between them. The CDR3 sequence: CASSLSGSTDTQYF. In nucleotides, the CDR3 is TGTGCCAGCAGCCTTAGCGGCAGCACAGATACGCAGTATTTT.

The V gene is TRBV28, the J gene TRBJ1-2; no firm D call. In germline, CDR1 is MDHEN, CDR2 SYDVKM. The V end was cut by 4 bases, the J end by 5 bases, with 11 bases between. This CDR3 has 13 amino acids. CDR3 protein: CASSSLSLYGYTF. In DNA, the CDR3 is TGTGCCAGCAGTTCCCTGAGCTTATATGGCTACACCTTC.

J is TRBJ2-3 and V is TRBV19, with 10 bases matching TRBD1. The CDR3 loop spans 15 amino acids. With V trimmed by 3 bases and J by 4 bases, 4 bases remained unmatched. The germline CDR1 and CDR2 sequences are LNHDA and SQIVND (reference sequence). DNA for the CDR3: TGTGCCAGTAGTATCGTGGGGACAGGGGCAGATACGCAGTATTTT. Protein: CASSIVGTGADTQYF.

The rearrangement links TRBV2 to TRBJ2-7; D is unresolved. Germline V lookup: CDR1 SNHLY, CDR2 FYNNEI. Deletions cut 8 bases from V and 2 bases from J, with 10 bases between. This CDR3 contains 12 residues. CDR3 loop: CASSRTAYEQYF. CDR3 DNA sequence: TGTGCCAGCTCCCGGACGGCCTACGAGCAGTACTTC.

The rearrangement links TRBV28 to TRBJ1-2, with 7 bases fitting TRBD1. Germline V gene sequence: CDR1 MDHEN, CDR2 SYDVKM. The CDR3 is made up of 15 amino acids. V shed 1 base and J 3 bases; nucleotides not matched to a gene: 5. This CDR3 reads CASSLFWDSDYGYTF. CDR3 nucleotide sequence: TGTGCCAGCAGTTTATTTTGGGACAGCGACTATGGCTACACCTTC.

The chain employs TRBV6-6 and TRBJ2-2, with TRBD1 matching over 9 bases. The CDR3 contains 16 residues. Germline V gives CDR1 MNHNY, CDR2 SVGAGI (reference sequence). After removal of 2 bases from V and 3 bases from J, the junction contained 4 bases not matched to a gene. CDR3 coding DNA: TGTGCCAGCAGTTACAGGACAGGGGTGGACACCGGGGAGCTGTTTTTT. This sequence encodes CASSYRTGVDTGELFF.

To note about this clone: Other DNA sequences in this sample translate to the same CDR3. The V gene is TRBV28, the J gene TRBJ1-3, with D unresolved. V shed 2 bases and J shed 0 bases, with 5 bases lying between them. The CDR3 sequence is 14 residues long. Germline loops: CDR1 MDHEN, CDR2 SYDVKM. CDR3 amino acids: CASSLLNSGNTIYF. CDR3 bases: TGTGCCAGCAGTTTACTTAACTCTGGAAACACCATATATTTT. The variable domain in full, completed from reference TRBV28 and TRBJ1-3, reads DVKVTQSSRYLVKRTGEKVFLECVQDMDHENMFWYRQDPGLGLRLIYFSYDVKMKEKGDIPEGYSVSREKKERFSLILESASTNQTSMYLCASSLLNSGNTIYFGEGSWLTVV.

This rearrangement joins TRBV6-5 to TRBJ2-2; 8 bases match TRBD2. The CDR3 length is 15 residues. The V segment lost 7 bases and the J segment 7 bases; nucleotides outside the gene matches: 11. Looked up from germline, CDR1 is MNHEY and CDR2 is SVGAGI. This chain's CDR3 is CASKGSGGPDGELFF. The CDR3 DNA follows: TGTGCCAGCAAGGGGTCGGGAGGGCCAGACGGGGAGCTGTTTTTT.

This chain uses TRBV2 with TRBJ2-3, with D possibly TRBD1 on 6 matching bases. There are 12 residues in the CDR3. Trimming took 6 bases from V and 6 from J, leaving 10 bases between them. The germline gives CDR1 SNHLY, CDR2 FYNNEI. CDR3: CASRAGEDTQYF. CDR3 nucleotide sequence: TGTGCCAGCAGAGCAGGGGAGGATACGCAGTATTTT.

The chain uses TRBV4-2 and TRBJ2-4, with 14 bases aligning to TRBD2. V was clipped by 1 base and J by 8 bases; unmatched bases: 10. Germline assignment: CDR1 LGHNA and CDR2 YNFKEQ. The CDR3 consists of 18 residues. CDR3 residues: CASSQGLAGGPRGYIQYF. CDR3 in DNA: TGTGCCAGCAGCCAAGGACTAGCGGGAGGGCCAAGGGGGTACATTCAGTACTTC.

This clone was counted only a few times. The chain combines TRBV25-1 with TRBJ2-1, with D tentatively TRBD1 (6 bases). CDR3 length: 13 amino acids. The germline V gene encodes CDR1 MGHDK and CDR2 SYGVNS. V lost 4 bases and J lost 10, with 14 bases in between. The CDR3 here is CASSGPNREEQFF. The CDR3, as DNA: TGTGCCAGCAGTGGCCCGAACAGGGAGGAGCAGTTCTTC. The full variable domain, with the rest looked up from reference TRBV25-1 and TRBJ2-1, is EADIYQTPRYLVIGTGKKITLECSQTMGHDKMYWYQQDPGMELHLIHYSYGVNSTEKGDLSSESTVSRIRTEHFPLTLESARPSHTSQYLCASSGPNREEQFFGPGTRLTVL.

This clone has just one count. A clone one base away is much larger, so this may be a read error. The chain joins TRBV11-3 to TRBJ2-2; D not resolved. The germline V and J ends were trimmed by 2 bases and 3 bases, with 4 bases remaining between them. Germline V gene data show CDR1 as SGHNT and CDR2 as YENEEA. This CDR3 has 13 amino acids. CDR3 bases: TGTGCCAGCAGCTTAAGAGACACCGGGGAGCTGTTTTTT. This gives the protein CASSLRDTGELFF.

The rearrangement joins TRBV6-5 to TRBJ2-5; 7 nucleotides agree with TRBD2. V lost 0 bases and J lost 3; bases outside the gene matches: 4. CDR1 MNHEY and CDR2 SVGAGI come from the germline V gene. The CDR3 covers 15 residues. The CDR3 loop reads CASSYSWLAEETQYF. The CDR3 nucleotides are TGTGCCAGCAGTTACTCATGGCTAGCGGAAGAGACCCAGTACTTC.

The chain recombines TRBV28 with TRBJ1-3; no clear D. Germline-derived CDR1 and CDR2 are MDHEN and SYDVKM. Deletions cut 5 bases from V and 4 bases from J, with 9 bases between. CDR3 length: 13 amino acids. CDR3 DNA: TGTGCCAGCAGTCTTAGGGCGGGAAACACCATATATTTT. Translated, it gives CASSLRAGNTIYF.

At least ten counts were recorded for this clone. This rearrangement joins TRBV7-3 to TRBJ2-1; a weak D match, TRBD2 (6 bases). With 5 bases removed from V and 4 bases from J, the gap between germline ends came to 18 bases. This CDR3 has 16 residues. Germline V lookup: CDR1 SGHTA, CDR2 FQGTGA. CDR3 bases: TGTGCCAGCAGCCTGAGGGGACTTGCCGCATACAATGAGCAGTTCTTC. Protein: CASSLRGLAAYNEQFF.

This clone is a singleton in its sample. V is TRBV5-1 and J is TRBJ1-5; 8 bases are a match to TRBD1. The CDR3 has 14 amino acids. J gave up 6 bases and V 2 bases, and 4 bases lay outside the gene matches. Per the germline V gene, CDR1 is SGHRS and CDR2 is YFSETQ. The CDR3 bases are TGCGCCAGCAGCTTAGAGACAGGGGCTCAGCCCCAGCATTTT. Residues: CASSLETGAQPQHF.